These T cell receptor beta chains were read from a single sample in a study of shared clonotypes between healthy human individuals. TCRdb's table, derived via immunoSEQ multiplex PCR, lists solely in-frame clones and lacks some. The table shows 2.3 million or so clones, with approximately 93% occurring only once. Sequenced material: naive CD4+ T cells from PBMCs. The receptors shown here come from a man between 18 and 29 years old in good health. Some clones in this sample may be carry-over from other donors' samples. The CDR3 runs from the conserved cysteine through the conserved F or W. The D gene is left open where the match is weak.

j_call	v_call	d_call	cdr3_aa
TRBJ2-6	TRBV7-2	NA	CASSPQWGGGANVLTF
TRBJ2-7	TRBV28	NA	CASSFTEGLAEQYF
TRBJ2-5	TRBV28	NA	CASLPAPKETQYF
TRBJ2-3	TRBV7-9	NA	CASSLTGSTDTQYF
TRBJ1-2	TRBV5-1	NA	CASSSLRGFEGYTF
TRBJ1-4	TRBV29-1	NA	CSVVGTREKLFF
TRBJ1-2	TRBV7-9	TRBD1	CASSIGAGQGRHGYTF
TRBJ2-5	TRBV5-8	NA	CASSYYTGTPGETQYF
TRBJ2-7	TRBV5-4	NA	CASSLVAGKPYEQYF
TRBJ2-7	TRBV5-1	NA	CASSFQTRSEQYF